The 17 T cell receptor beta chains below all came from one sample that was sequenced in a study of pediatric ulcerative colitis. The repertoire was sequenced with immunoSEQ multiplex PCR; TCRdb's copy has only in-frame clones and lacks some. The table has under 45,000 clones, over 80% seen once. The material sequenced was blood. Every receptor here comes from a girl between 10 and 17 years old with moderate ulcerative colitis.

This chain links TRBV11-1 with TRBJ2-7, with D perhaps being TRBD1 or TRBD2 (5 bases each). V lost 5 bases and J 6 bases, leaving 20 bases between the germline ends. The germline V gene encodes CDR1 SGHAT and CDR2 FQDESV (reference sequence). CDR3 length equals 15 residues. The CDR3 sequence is CASSPNSGTHPEQYF. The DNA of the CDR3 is TGTGCCAGCAGCCCGAACTCCGGGACGCACCCCGAGCAGTACTTC.

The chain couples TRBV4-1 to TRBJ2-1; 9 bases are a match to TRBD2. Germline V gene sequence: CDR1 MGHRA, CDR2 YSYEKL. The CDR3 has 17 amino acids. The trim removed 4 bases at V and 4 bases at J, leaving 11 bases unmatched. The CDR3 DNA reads TGCGCCAGCAGCCTAGAACCGGGACTAGCAGTATACAATGAGCAGTTCTTC. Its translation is CASSLEPGLAVYNEQFF.

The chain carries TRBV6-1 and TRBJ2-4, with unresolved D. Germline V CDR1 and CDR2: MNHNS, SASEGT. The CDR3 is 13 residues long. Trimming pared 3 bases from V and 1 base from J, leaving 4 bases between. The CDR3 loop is CASSEGAKNIQYF. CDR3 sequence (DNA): TGTGCCAGCAGTGAGGGGGCCAAAAACATTCAGTACTTC.

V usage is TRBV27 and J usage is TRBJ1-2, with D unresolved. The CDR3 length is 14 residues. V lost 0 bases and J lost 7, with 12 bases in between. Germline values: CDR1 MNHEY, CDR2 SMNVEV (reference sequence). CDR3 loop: CASSLSEGSGGYTF. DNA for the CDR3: TGTGCCAGCAGTTTATCGGAGGGATCCGGTGGCTACACCTTC.

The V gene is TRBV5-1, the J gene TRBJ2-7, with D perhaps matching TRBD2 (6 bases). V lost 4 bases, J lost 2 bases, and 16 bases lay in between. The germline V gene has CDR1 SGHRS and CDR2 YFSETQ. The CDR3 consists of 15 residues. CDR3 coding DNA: TGCGCCAGCAGCGTAACCGGGACTCGACCCTACGAGCAGTACTTC. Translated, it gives CASSVTGTRPYEQYF.

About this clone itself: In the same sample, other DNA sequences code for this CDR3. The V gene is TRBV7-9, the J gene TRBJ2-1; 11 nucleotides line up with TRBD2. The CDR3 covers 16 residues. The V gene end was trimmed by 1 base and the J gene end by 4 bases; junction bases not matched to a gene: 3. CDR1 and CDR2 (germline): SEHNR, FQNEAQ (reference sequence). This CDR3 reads CASSLGTSGGYNEQFF. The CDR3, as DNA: TGTGCCAGCAGCTTAGGTACTAGCGGGGGTTACAATGAGCAGTTCTTC. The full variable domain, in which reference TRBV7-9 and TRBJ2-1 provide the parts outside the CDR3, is DTGVSQNPRHKITKRGQNVTFRCDPISEHNRLYWYRQTLGQGPEFLTYFQNEAQLEKSRLLSDRFSAERPKGSFSTLEIQRTEQGDSAMYLCASSLGTSGGYNEQFFGPGTRLTVL.

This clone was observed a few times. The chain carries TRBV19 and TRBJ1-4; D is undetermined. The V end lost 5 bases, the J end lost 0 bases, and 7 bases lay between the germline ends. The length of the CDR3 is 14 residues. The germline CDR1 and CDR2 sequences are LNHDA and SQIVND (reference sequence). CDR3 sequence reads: CASSAFTTNEKLFF. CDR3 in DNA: TGTGCCAGTAGTGCCTTCACAACTAATGAAAAACTGTTTTTT.

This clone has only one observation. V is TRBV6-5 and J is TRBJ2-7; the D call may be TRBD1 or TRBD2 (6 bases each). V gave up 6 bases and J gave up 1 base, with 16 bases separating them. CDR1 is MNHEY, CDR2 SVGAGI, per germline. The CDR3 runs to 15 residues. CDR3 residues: CASSITWGASYEQYF. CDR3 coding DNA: TGTGCCAGCAGCATCACCTGGGGGGCGTCCTACGAGCAGTACTTC.

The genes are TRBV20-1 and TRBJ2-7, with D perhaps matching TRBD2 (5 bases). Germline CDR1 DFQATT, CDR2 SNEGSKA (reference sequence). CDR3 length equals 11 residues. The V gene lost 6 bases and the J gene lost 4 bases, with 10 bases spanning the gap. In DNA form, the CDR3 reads TGCAGTGCCCTGACTATGTACGAGCAGTACTTC. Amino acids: CSALTMYEQYF.

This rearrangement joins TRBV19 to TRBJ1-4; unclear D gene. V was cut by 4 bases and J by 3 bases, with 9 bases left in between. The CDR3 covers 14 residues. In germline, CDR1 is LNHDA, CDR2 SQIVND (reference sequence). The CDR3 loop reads CASSTRPSNEKLFF. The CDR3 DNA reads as TGTGCCAGTAGTACGAGACCATCTAATGAAAAACTGTTTTTT.

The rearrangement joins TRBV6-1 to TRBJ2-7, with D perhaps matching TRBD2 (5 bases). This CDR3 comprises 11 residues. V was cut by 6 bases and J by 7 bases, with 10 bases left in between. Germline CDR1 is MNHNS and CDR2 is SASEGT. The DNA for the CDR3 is TGTGCCAGCAGCTCACGCGGGGAGCAGTACTTC. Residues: CASSSRGEQYF.

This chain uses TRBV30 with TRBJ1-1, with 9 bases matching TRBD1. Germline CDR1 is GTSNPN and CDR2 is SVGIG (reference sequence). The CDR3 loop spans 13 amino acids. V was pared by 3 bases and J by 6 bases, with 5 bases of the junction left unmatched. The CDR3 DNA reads TGTGCCTGGAGGGGACAGGGTAGGGCTGAAGCTTTCTTT. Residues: CAWRGQGRAEAFF.

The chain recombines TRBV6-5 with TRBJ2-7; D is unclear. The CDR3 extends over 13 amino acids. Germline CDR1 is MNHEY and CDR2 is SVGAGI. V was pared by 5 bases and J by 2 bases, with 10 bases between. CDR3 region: CASSANIPYEQYF. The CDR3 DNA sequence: TGTGCCAGCAGTGCAAATATACCCTACGAGCAGTACTTC.

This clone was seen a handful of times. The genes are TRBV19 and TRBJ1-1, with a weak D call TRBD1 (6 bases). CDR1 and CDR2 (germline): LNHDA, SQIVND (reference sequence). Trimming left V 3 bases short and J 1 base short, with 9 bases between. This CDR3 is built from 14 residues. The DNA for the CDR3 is TGTGCCAGTAGTATGAGCAGGGGGAACACTGAAGCTTTCTTT. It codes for CASSMSRGNTEAFF.

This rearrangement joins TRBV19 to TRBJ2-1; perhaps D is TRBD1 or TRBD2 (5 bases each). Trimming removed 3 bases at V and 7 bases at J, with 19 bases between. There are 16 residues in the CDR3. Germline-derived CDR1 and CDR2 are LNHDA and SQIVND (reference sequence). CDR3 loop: CASSIYGTPGLNEQFF. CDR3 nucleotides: TGTGCCAGTAGTATCTACGGGACCCCCGGACTTAATGAGCAGTTCTTC.

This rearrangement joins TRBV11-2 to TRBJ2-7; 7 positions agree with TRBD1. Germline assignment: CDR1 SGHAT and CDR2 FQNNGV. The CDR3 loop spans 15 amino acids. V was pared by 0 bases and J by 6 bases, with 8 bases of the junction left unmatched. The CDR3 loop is CASSLDGTDLSEQYF. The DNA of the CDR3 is TGTGCCAGCAGCTTAGATGGGACAGATCTTTCCGAGCAGTACTTC.

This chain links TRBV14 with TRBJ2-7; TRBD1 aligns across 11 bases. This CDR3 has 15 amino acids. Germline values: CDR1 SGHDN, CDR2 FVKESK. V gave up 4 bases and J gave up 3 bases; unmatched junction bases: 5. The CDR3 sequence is CASSPPGTGGYEQYF. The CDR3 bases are TGTGCCAGCAGCCCACCCGGGACAGGGGGCTACGAGCAGTACTTC.